This T cell receptor beta chain is drawn from a study of T cells in localized non-small cell lung cancer. General observations from the study: In uninvolved adjacent lung, T cell clonality reached its highest value, exceeding tumor. Longer overall survival was seen with higher T cell density measured in blood.

The length of the CDR3 is 18 residues. CDR1 is MDHEN, CDR2 SYDVKM, per germline. V was pared by 6 bases and J by 0 bases, with 9 bases of the junction left unmatched. Sequencing used immunoSEQ multiplex PCR; TCRdb keeps in-frame clones, though not all of them. This table holds fewer than 2,000 clones, approximately 40% found once. With regard to this clone: The antigen remains undetermined.

Sequenced material: lung tumor tissue, taken before any cancer treatment. This TCR was sampled from a male donor at least 60 years old with stage II lung adenocarcinoma. The chain carries TRBV28 and TRBJ2-6; the match to TRBD1 covers 9 bases. The CDR3 DNA reads TGTGCCAGCAGGATACACGGGACAGGGCGCTCTGGGGCCAACGTCCTGACTTTC. Translation gives CASRIHGTGRSGANVLTF.